This TCR beta chain comes out of a study of blood T cells in healthy people across ages. For the study at large: About one barcoded TCR beta cDNA was captured per two T cells.

General study findings and limits: Measured against age, TCR beta diversity per million T cells decreased in a roughly linear manner.

The CDR3 totals 13 residues. The germline gives CDR1 SGHTS, CDR2 YDEGEE. V was cut by 1 base and J by 8 bases, with 12 bases left in between. There are a few counts of this clonotype. Its target is not known. Healthy individuals of Caucasian origin from Russia, aged roughly 6 to 100, served as donors. Donors gave 8.5 to 10 milliliters of peripheral blood apiece. A J-beta primer mix and a sample-barcoded 5' primer were used in a second PCR of roughly 6 to 11 cycles. TCRdb ran MiXCR on the 5' RACE reads and lists one entry per CDR3 protein. The sample carries 850,000 to 1,100,000 distinct CDR3 sequences, less than 45% recorded once.

The gene calls are TRBV5-8 and TRBJ1-2; tentatively, D is TRBD1 (5 bases). Sequencing was done on a sample of blood. The receptor was isolated from a man in his late teens or twenties in good health. For the CDR3, the DNA is TGTGCCAGCAGCTTGAGTCAGGGTAACGGCTACACCTTC. Its protein product is CASSLSQGNGYTF.